Listed here are 20 T cell receptor beta chains from one sample, sequenced in a study of blood T cells in healthy people across ages. A second PCR, run for 7 to 11 cycles, used a sample-barcoded 5' primer plus a J-beta primer mix. TCRdb used MiXCR to reprocess the 5' RACE reads, holding one entry per CDR3 protein. The top ten clones hold roughly 9.4% of a sample with 500,000 to 550,000 distinct CDR3 sequences, about 24% of them seen once. The sample was also reused in another study, on T cells of mothers and their children.

The source material was blood. These receptors were collected from a boy under 18 in good health.

CDR3 DNA: TGTGCTTCGTCCGGGTTCCCTAACTATGGCTACACCTTC. As protein: CASSGFPNYGYTF. J is TRBJ1-2 and V is TRBV27; D not certain. This CDR3 has 13 residues. Per germline, CDR1 MNHEY and CDR2 SMNVEV (reference sequence).

Note on this clonotype: At one end the junction does not follow the germline gene, possibly because of a read error. The chain couples TRBV10-2 to TRBJ2-3, with TRBD2 identical over 9 bases. Per germline, CDR1 WSHSY and CDR2 SAAADI. The CDR3 is made up of 14 amino acids. The CDR3 sequence is CASGGQRETDTQYF. CDR3 sequence (DNA): TGTGCCAGCGGGGGGCAGCGGGAGACAGATACGCAGTATTTT.

The CDR3 nucleotides read TGTGCCAGCAGTCTATCCTATCAGCCCCAGCATTTT. The encoded protein is CASSLSYQPQHF. The V gene is TRBV28, the J gene TRBJ1-5, with D unresolved. CDR1 and CDR2 (germline): MDHEN, SYDVKM. V shed 5 bases and J shed 5 bases, with 7 bases lying between them. The CDR3 length is 12 residues.

This clonotype has more than one count but fewer than ten. The J gene is TRBJ2-7, the V gene TRBV7-9; a weak D match, TRBD2 (5 bases). V lost 6 bases, J lost 5 bases, and 14 bases lay in between. Per germline, CDR1 SEHNR and CDR2 FQNEAQ (reference sequence). The CDR3 sequence is 13 residues long. In nucleotides, the CDR3 is TGTGCCAGCAGACCCCTGGGGAGCCACGAGCAGTACTTC. Encoded protein: CASRPLGSHEQYF.

This rearrangement joins TRBV27 to TRBJ2-5; 7 bases align to TRBD1. Per the germline V gene, CDR1 is MNHEY and CDR2 is SMNVEV (reference sequence). With V trimmed by 6 bases and J by 5 bases, 12 bases remained unmatched. This CDR3 contains 15 residues. DNA for the CDR3: TGTGCCAGCAGACCACGACAGACAGGGTGGGAGACCCAGTACTTC. Protein product: CASRPRQTGWETQYF.

The genes are TRBV7-9 and TRBJ1-5; 10 positions agree with TRBD1. The CDR3 length is 16 residues. CDR1 and CDR2 (germline): SEHNR, FQNEAQ (reference sequence). Losses at the gene ends were 1 base for V and 3 bases for J; bases not matched to a gene: 3. For the CDR3, the DNA is TGTGCCAGCAGCTTAGGGACAGGGGGGGACAATCAGCCCCAGCATTTT. Translated, it gives CASSLGTGGDNQPQHF. Full variable domain (outside the CDR3, taken from reference TRBV7-9 and TRBJ1-5): DTGVSQNPRHKITKRGQNVTFRCDPISEHNRLYWYRQTLGQGPEFLTYFQNEAQLEKSRLLSDRFSAERPKGSFSTLEIQRTEQGDSAMYLCASSLGTGGDNQPQHFGDGTRLSIL.

The rearrangement joins TRBV28 to TRBJ2-1; 8 nucleotides agree with TRBD2. CDR3 length: 14 amino acids. J was trimmed by 8 bases and V by 7 bases; bases with no gene match: 10. CDR1 is MDHEN, CDR2 SYDVKM, per germline. CDR3: CASIGSGTPDEQFF. The CDR3 DNA reads as TGTGCCAGCATTGGTAGCGGGACCCCGGATGAGCAGTTCTTC.

The chain combines TRBV11-1 with TRBJ2-1; D is unresolved. This CDR3 is 15 amino acids long. Germline V gene lookup returns CDR1 SGHAT and CDR2 FQDESV (reference sequence). The germline V and J ends were trimmed by 1 base and 0 bases, with 7 bases remaining between them. Here the CDR3 DNA reads TGTGCCAGCAGCTTAGAGTGGAGCTCCTACAATGAGCAGTTCTTC. Amino acid sequence: CASSLEWSSYNEQFF.

The sample holds a few counts of this clonotype. V is TRBV7-4 and J is TRBJ2-1, with 12 bases identical to TRBD2. Trimming cost V 8 bases and J 8 bases; bases outside gene matches: 10. The germline CDR1 and CDR2 sequences are SGHVT and SQSDAQ. The CDR3 is made up of 15 amino acids. In DNA form, the CDR3 reads TGTGCCAGCCCTGAACTAGCGGGAGGCCGGGATGAGCAGTTCTTC. It is translated as CASPELAGGRDEQFF. Complete variable domain (other parts from reference TRBV7-4 and TRBJ2-1): GAGVSQSPRYKVAKRGRDVALRCDSISGHVTLYWYRQTLGQGSEVLTYSQSDAQRDKSGRPSGRFSAERPERSVSTLKIQRTEQGDSAVYLCASPELAGGRDEQFFGPGTRLTVL.

There are many counts of this clonotype. The chain recombines TRBV29-1 with TRBJ2-1; unclear D gene. The V end was cut by 4 bases, the J end by 8 bases, with 9 bases between. The germline V gene encodes CDR1 SQVTM and CDR2 ANQGSEA. The CDR3 length is 11 residues. The CDR3 loop is CSVGGVHEQFF. The DNA of the CDR3 is TGCAGCGTTGGTGGGGTTCATGAGCAGTTCTTC.

The chain combines TRBV27 with TRBJ2-1; 8 bases are a match to TRBD1. Germline V gives CDR1 MNHEY, CDR2 SMNVEV (reference sequence). V lost 6 bases and J lost 5; bases outside the gene matches: 6. The CDR3 spans 14 residues. CDR3 DNA: TGTGCCAGCAGCCCGGACAGGGTCCACAATGAGCAGTTCTTC. Its translation: CASSPDRVHNEQFF.

This clonotype was counted between two and nine times. The chain employs TRBV6-5 and TRBJ1-4; D gene unclear. Trimming cost V 2 bases and J 8 bases, with 12 bases left between them. The germline gives CDR1 MNHEY, CDR2 SVGAGI. CDR3 length: 14 amino acids. The CDR3: CASSYRQVGEKLFF. The CDR3 coding sequence is TGTGCCAGCAGTTACCGTCAGGTGGGAGAAAAACTGTTTTTT.

The gene calls are TRBV5-1 and TRBJ2-7; D might be TRBD1 (6 bases). V lost 7 bases and J lost 5, with 19 bases in between. The CDR3 covers 14 residues. Per the germline V gene, CDR1 is SGHRS and CDR2 is YFSETQ. This CDR3 reads CASGPQGIGNEQYF. The CDR3 DNA is TGCGCCAGCGGTCCCCAGGGGATCGGGAACGAGCAGTACTTC.

The rearrangement links TRBV5-1 to TRBJ2-6; D not resolved. Germline CDR1 and CDR2: SGHRS and YFSETQ. This CDR3 has 16 residues. V gave up 4 bases and J gave up 0 bases, with 11 bases separating them. CDR3 DNA sequence: TGCGCCAGCAGCGAACTACAGATCTCTGGGGCCAACGTCCTGACTTTC. The encoded protein is CASSELQISGANVLTF.

This clonotype was recorded a few times. V usage is TRBV7-3 and J usage is TRBJ2-1; no reliable D call. The germline V gene encodes CDR1 SGHTA and CDR2 FQGTGA. V lost 6 bases to trimming and J lost 0 bases, with 18 bases between them. CDR3 length: 17 residues. The CDR3 sequence: CASSLEGPTSSYNEQFF. The CDR3 DNA sequence: TGTGCCAGCAGTTTGGAAGGGCCGACGAGCTCCTACAATGAGCAGTTCTTC. Drawing the rest from reference TRBV7-3 and TRBJ2-1, the complete variable domain is GAGVSQTPSNKVTEKGKYVELRCDPISGHTALYWYRQSLGQGPEFLIYFQGTGAADDSGLPNDRFFAVRPEGSVSTLKIQRTERGDSAVYLCASSLEGPTSSYNEQFFGPGTRLTVL.

In its sample, this clonotype was seen many times. The V call is TRBV28, the J call TRBJ1-4; 9 nucleotides line up with TRBD1. The CDR3 has 14 amino acids. The V segment lost 6 bases and the J segment 10 bases; nucleotides outside the gene matches: 9. Germline V gives CDR1 MDHEN, CDR2 SYDVKM. CDR3 region: CASRPNRGQGKLFF. The CDR3 nucleotides are TGTGCCAGCAGACCGAACAGGGGGCAAGGAAAACTGTTTTTT. Full variable domain (missing parts from reference TRBV28 and TRBJ1-4): DVKVTQSSRYLVKRTGEKVFLECVQDMDHENMFWYRQDPGLGLRLIYFSYDVKMKEKGDIPEGYSVSREKKERFSLILESASTNQTSMYLCASRPNRGQGKLFFGSGTQLSVL.

This clonotype was detected only a few times. This rearrangement joins TRBV18 to TRBJ1-3; D gene unclear. Germline CDR1 and CDR2: KGHSH and LQKENI. The CDR3 is 12 residues long. The V and J ends lost 3 bases and 5 bases respectively, with 5 bases between them. The CDR3 region has the DNA TGTGCCAGCTCACCGGGGAGAAACACCATATATTTT. Amino acid sequence: CASSPGRNTIYF.

The sample holds a few counts of this clonotype. This chain connects TRBV3-1 to TRBJ1-5; D is undetermined. The CDR3 contains 15 residues. Trimming took off 0 bases at V and 0 bases at J, with 6 bases between the two ends. Germline CDR1 LGHDT, CDR2 YNNKEL (reference sequence). CDR3 in amino acids: CASSQDDGSNQPQHF. In DNA, the CDR3 is TGTGCCAGCAGCCAAGATGACGGTAGCAATCAGCCCCAGCATTTT. Drawing the rest from reference TRBV3-1 and TRBJ1-5, the complete variable domain is DTAVSQTPKYLVTQMGNDKSIKCEQNLGHDTMYWYKQDSKKFLKIMFSYNNKELIINETVPNRFSPKSPDKAHLNLHINSLELGDSAVYFCASSQDDGSNQPQHFGDGTRLSIL.

The J gene is TRBJ1-1, the V gene TRBV28; 7 nucleotides agree with TRBD1. V was pared by 6 bases and J by 2 bases, with 12 bases of the junction left unmatched. Germline CDR1 is MDHEN and CDR2 is SYDVKM. The CDR3 is 16 amino acids. CDR3 protein: CASSPLQGPPNTEAFF. CDR3 nucleotides: TGTGCCAGCAGCCCACTACAGGGGCCCCCAAACACTGAAGCTTTCTTT. The complete variable domain, with remaining parts taken from reference TRBV28 and TRBJ1-1, reads DVKVTQSSRYLVKRTGEKVFLECVQDMDHENMFWYRQDPGLGLRLIYFSYDVKMKEKGDIPEGYSVSREKKERFSLILESASTNQTSMYLCASSPLQGPPNTEAFFGQGTRLTVV.

The V call is TRBV5-1, the J call TRBJ1-4; tentatively, D is TRBD1 (5 bases). Germline assignment: CDR1 SGHRS and CDR2 YFSETQ. Trimming took off 3 bases at V and 6 bases at J, with 12 bases between the two ends. The CDR3 has 14 residues. The CDR3: CASSSASGDEKLFF. CDR3 sequence (DNA): TGCGCCAGCAGCTCGGCCTCGGGGGATGAAAAACTGTTTTTT. Full variable domain (missing parts from reference TRBV5-1 and TRBJ1-4): KAGVTQTPRYLIKTRGQQVTLSCSPISGHRSVSWYQQTPGQGLQFLFEYFSETQRNKGNFPGRFSGRQFSNSRSEMNVSTLELGDSALYLCASSSASGDEKLFFGSGTQLSVL.